One sample yielded the 16 T cell receptor beta chains listed below, sequenced in a study (dated by TCRdb to about 2015). Library prep was done by 5' RACE. TCRdb lists the instrument as Illumina MiSeq. TCRdb applied fastp at Q25 and MiXCR to the public reads, then kept only in-frame beta chains. Under each unique CDR3 protein, matching rows form one entry showing the most common genes and DNA. This sample comprises about 54,000 distinct CDR3 sequences, approximately 17% of them detected only once. Together, the top ten hold about 2.1% of the sample. Sequencing was carried out using naive CD4+ T cells sorted from blood. The sample's cell subset or site label, in plain terms: naive CD4+ T cells, CD4+CD45RA+CD25-. These receptors came from a female donor with breast cancer.

This clonotype was recorded at least ten times. This chain uses TRBV20-1 with TRBJ2-1, with 9 bases matching TRBD2. Germline V gives CDR1 DFQATT, CDR2 SNEGSKA (reference sequence). The CDR3 spans 16 residues. V shed 1 base, J shed 5 bases, and the junction held 9 bases outside the gene matches. CDR3 DNA sequence: TGCAGTGCTAGAGGCGCGCTAGCGGGAAGAAACAATGAGCAGTTCTTC. Translating gives CSARGALAGRNNEQFF.

J is TRBJ2-1 and V is TRBV20-1; a possible D gene is TRBD1 (5 bases). CDR3 length equals 14 residues. The germline V gene encodes CDR1 DFQATT and CDR2 SNEGSKA (reference sequence). V shed 0 bases and J shed 9 bases, with 15 bases lying between them. In nucleotides, the CDR3 is TGCAGTGCTAGAGAGGAGCCCAGGGTGGGTGAGCAGTTCTTC. Translated: CSAREEPRVGEQFF.

The chain joins TRBV5-1 to TRBJ2-1; weak D call: TRBD1 (6 bases). The CDR3 spans 15 residues. The V end lost 6 bases, the J end lost 8 bases, and 21 bases lay between the germline ends. Germline CDR1 is SGHRS and CDR2 is YFSETQ. CDR3 in DNA: TGCGCCAGCACACCGCGGACAGTGGGGATAGATGAGCAGTTCTTC. This translates into CASTPRTVGIDEQFF.

There are a few counts of this clonotype. The chain joins TRBV7-2 to TRBJ2-6; D might be TRBD1 or TRBD2, each matching 5 bases. The CDR3 length is 15 residues. Between the trimmed V and J ends, which lost 2 bases and 2 bases, there was a span of 7 bases. CDR1 is SGHTA, CDR2 FQGNSA, per germline. CDR3: CASSLSGPGANVLTF. The CDR3 nucleotides read TGTGCCAGCAGCTTATCGGGACCTGGGGCCAACGTCCTGACTTTC.

The gene calls are TRBV28 and TRBJ1-3; tentative D call: TRBD1 (5 bases). This CDR3 region has 16 residues. Trimming removed 6 bases at V and 0 bases at J, with 15 bases between. CDR1 is MDHEN, CDR2 SYDVKM, per germline. The CDR3 nucleotides read TGTGCCAGCAGGCACGGGGGGAGTCGCTCTGGAAACACCATATATTTT. This translates into CASRHGGSRSGNTIYF. The complete variable domain, with remaining parts taken from reference TRBV28 and TRBJ1-3, reads DVKVTQSSRYLVKRTGEKVFLECVQDMDHENMFWYRQDPGLGLRLIYFSYDVKMKEKGDIPEGYSVSREKKERFSLILESASTNQTSMYLCASRHGGSRSGNTIYFGEGSWLTVV.

This clonotype was seen a few times. The chain carries TRBV7-2 and TRBJ2-5; D unresolved. CDR3 size: 13 residues. V was trimmed by 0 bases and J by 0 bases, leaving 2 bases between them. Germline values: CDR1 SGHTA, CDR2 FQGNSA. Here the CDR3 reads CASSLAHQETQYF. CDR3 nucleotides: TGTGCCAGCAGCTTAGCCCACCAAGAGACCCAGTACTTC.

This clonotype was detected ten times or more. The chain links TRBV29-1 to TRBJ1-5, with 7 bases fitting TRBD1. Losses at the gene ends were 5 bases for V and 1 base for J; bases not matched to a gene: 2. The CDR3 is made up of 13 amino acids. Germline CDR1 SQVTM, CDR2 ANQGSEA. The CDR3 reads CSVLGQSNQPQHF. CDR3 DNA: TGCAGCGTTCTGGGACAGAGCAATCAGCCCCAGCATTTT.

The table lists this clonotype with many counts. The junction departs from the called germline gene at one end, perhaps through a read error. This sequence joins TRBV5-1 and TRBJ1-2; maybe TRBD1 (6 bases). Germline CDR1 is SGHRS and CDR2 is YFSETQ. There are 14 residues in the CDR3. Written as DNA, the CDR3 is TGCGCCAGCAGCTCACTTCTAACGGACGGACAGACCATTTTC. Translation: CASSSLLTDGQTIF.

The V call is TRBV18, the J call TRBJ1-1, with 8 bases fitting TRBD1. V was pared by 3 bases and J by 3 bases, with 9 bases of the junction left unmatched. This CDR3 spans 16 amino acids. The germline gives CDR1 KGHSH, CDR2 LQKENI. For the CDR3, the DNA is TGTGCCAGCTCACCTACGACAGGGGCGAAGGACACTGAAGCTTTCTTT. It specifies CASSPTTGAKDTEAFF.

The chain is built from TRBV20-1 and TRBJ2-4, with 12 bases that match TRBD2. CDR1 is DFQATT and CDR2 is SNEGSKA in the germline V gene (reference sequence). This CDR3 region has 15 residues. The junction had 6 bases not matched to a gene; V was cut back by 2 bases and J by 7 bases. The CDR3 DNA is TGCAGTGCTAGACTAGCGGGAGGGCCTGGTAACATTCAGTACTTC. Its protein product is CSARLAGGPGNIQYF.

In its sample, this clonotype was seen a few times. CDR3 residues: CSASPSGSRETQYF. Written as DNA, the CDR3 is TGCAGTGCTAGCCCCAGCGGGAGTAGAGAGACCCAGTACTTC. V gene TRBV20-1 combines with J gene TRBJ2-5, with 8 bases lining up with TRBD2. J gave up 4 bases and V 3 bases, and 7 bases lay outside the gene matches. The CDR3 extends over 14 amino acids. Germline CDR1 is DFQATT and CDR2 is SNEGSKA (reference sequence).

This clonotype was recorded at least ten times. The chain is built from TRBV10-3 and TRBJ2-6, with D unclear. Germline loops: CDR1 ENHRY, CDR2 SYGVKD. The CDR3 contains 13 residues. Trimming shortened V by 3 bases and J by 2 bases, and 2 bases separated the two germline ends. The CDR3 region has the DNA TGTGCCATCAGTGACGCTGGGGCCAACGTCCTGACTTTC. This codes for CAISDAGANVLTF.

This clonotype was seen repeatedly, ten times or more. The chain carries TRBV5-1 and TRBJ1-1; unclear D gene. V gave up 0 bases and J gave up 1 base, with 4 bases separating them. The CDR3 consists of 13 residues. Germline V gene sequence: CDR1 SGHRS, CDR2 YFSETQ. The CDR3 nucleotides are TGCGCCAGCAGCTTGGGAAGGAACACTGAAGCTTTCTTT. Its protein is CASSLGRNTEAFF.

As concerns this clonotype: Sequence at one end of the junction differs from germline and may be a read error. The gene calls are TRBV20-1 and TRBJ1-2, with TRBD1 identical over 8 bases. The germline V gene has CDR1 DFQATT and CDR2 SNEGSKA (reference sequence). The CDR3 runs to 15 residues. The CDR3 spells CSAPPRQGTNYSYTF. CDR3 coding DNA: TGCAGTGCTCCCCCTCGACAGGGGACTAACTATAGCTACACCTTC.

This clonotype was counted a few times. This chain links TRBV20-1 with TRBJ1-5; 7 bases are shared with TRBD1. Germline V gives CDR1 DFQATT, CDR2 SNEGSKA (reference sequence). The CDR3 extends over 15 amino acids. Written as DNA, the CDR3 is TGCAGCGCCACGACAGGGACGTATAGCAATCAGCCCCAGCATTTT. Protein product: CSATTGTYSNQPQHF.

This rearrangement joins TRBV7-8 to TRBJ1-2; D is undetermined. The germline gives CDR1 SGHVS, CDR2 FQNEAQ. The V gene lost 5 bases and the J gene lost 5 bases, with 12 bases spanning the gap. This CDR3 contains 13 residues. The CDR3: CASSRYTEYGYTF. CDR3 nucleotides: TGTGCCAGCAGCCGATATACTGAGTATGGCTACACCTTC.